This is a list of T cell receptor beta chains from one sample in a study of long-term antiretroviral therapy in people with HIV. Clones were read by immunoSEQ multiplex PCR, and TCRdb kept only the in-frame ones, dropping some. The data contain more than 6,500 clones, just under 75% of them singletons. The source material was unsorted PBMCs, sampled 0.1 years before starting antiretroviral therapy. The receptors derive from a man between 18 and 29 years old with HIV. The CDR3 runs from the conserved cysteine through the conserved F or W. The D gene is left open where the match is weak. Not all rows give a size; the values are once, few, many and, for expanded clones, a class.

D	J	V	size	CDR3	DNA
TRBD1	TRBJ1-6	TRBV7-9	.	CASSRTSGTANSPLHF	TGTGCCAGCAGCCGGACTTCCGGGACAGCAAATTCACCCCTCCACTTT
.	TRBJ1-5	TRBV18	.	CASSPDGDQPQHF	TGTGCCAGCTCCCCGGACGGGGATCAGCCCCAGCATTTT
.	TRBJ2-7	TRBV2	few	CASRAYEQYF	TGTGCCAGCAGGGCCTACGAGCAGTACTTC
.	TRBJ2-7	TRBV7-8	once	CASFEGGYHEQYF	TGTGCCAGCTTTGAGGGGGGGTACCACGAGCAGTACTTC
.	TRBJ2-1	TRBV4-1	.	CASSLDPGGGVRLNEQFF	TGCGCCAGCAGCCTGGACCCAGGCGGCGGGGTGCGGCTTAATGAGCAGTTCTTC
.	TRBJ2-6	TRBV30	few	CAWSHAGSFSGANVLTF	TGTGCCTGGAGTCACGCAGGGAGCTTTTCTGGGGCCAACGTCCTGACTTTC
.	TRBJ2-5	TRBV6-5	.	CASSSGQGGVETQYF	TGTGCCAGCAGTTCTGGCCAGGGGGGAGTGGAGACCCAGTACTTC
.	TRBJ1-3	TRBV4-2	once	CASSQEETGVSGNTIYF	TGTGCCAGCAGCCAAGAGGAGACGGGAGTTTCTGGAAACACCATATATTTT
TRBD2	TRBJ2-1	TRBV9	.	CASSLGSGGYNEQFF	TGTGCCAGCAGCCTCGGTAGCGGGGGATACAATGAGCAGTTCTTC
TRBD1	TRBJ2-7	TRBV5-6	.	CASSADRDEQYF	TGTGCCAGCAGCGCGGACAGGGACGAGCAGTACTTC
.	TRBJ1-5	TRBV27	large	CASSPGRGNNQPQHF	TGTGCCAGCAGCCCCGGGAGAGGAAACAATCAGCCCCAGCATTTT
.	TRBJ1-5	TRBV10-2	.	CASSWRAVQPQHF	TGCGCCAGCTCTTGGAGGGCAGTTCAGCCCCAGCATTTT
TRBD1	TRBJ2-3	TRBV6-6	.	CASSTRQGETDTQYF	TGTGCCAGCAGCACCCGACAGGGTGAAACAGATACGCAGTATTTT
TRBD1	TRBJ1-1	TRBV5-1	.	CASSLGTGAEAFF	TGCGCCAGCAGCTTGGGGACAGGGGCTGAAGCTTTCTTT
TRBD1	TRBJ1-2	TRBV5-8	.	CASSSNRGQGDYRYTF	TGTGCCAGCAGCTCCAACCGGGGACAGGGGGATTATCGCTACACCTTC
.	TRBJ2-1	TRBV30	once	CAWGGGGTDNEQFF	TGTGCCTGGGGAGGGGGGGGGACTGACAATGAGCAGTTCTTC
TRBD1	TRBJ1-1	TRBV7-9	.	CASRHAGTGGTEAFF	TGTGCCAGCAGACACGCCGGGACAGGGGGCACTGAAGCTTTCTTT
.	TRBJ2-3	TRBV5-1	.	CASSLDVGGTDTQYF	TGCGCCAGCAGCTTGGACGTCGGGGGCACAGATACGCAGTATTTT
.	TRBJ1-6	TRBV7-9	.	CASSIGPGTPLHF	TGTGCCAGCAGCATCGGACCTGGGACACCCCTCCACTTT
.	TRBJ2-1	TRBV7-6	.	CASSLGYNEQFF	TGTGCCAGCAGCTTAGGGTACAATGAGCAGTTCTTC
.	TRBJ1-4	TRBV5-1	.	CASSLVVKSTNEKLFF	TGCGCCAGCAGCTTGGTAGTCAAATCAACTAATGAAAAACTGTTTTTT
.	TRBJ1-1	TRBV7-9	.	CASSFGGEAFF	TGTGCCAGCAGTTTTGGTGGGGAAGCTTTCTTT
.	TRBJ2-7	TRBV29-1	few	CSVEQGEQYF	TGCAGCGTTGAACAGGGCGAGCAGTACTTC
TRBD1	TRBJ2-1	TRBV28	.	CASIRQGARYEQFF	TGTGCCAGCATAAGACAGGGGGCGAGGTATGAGCAGTTCTTC
TRBD1	TRBJ2-2	TRBV4-1	.	CASSQLWTGPTGELFF	TGCGCCAGCAGCCAACTTTGGACAGGGCCCACCGGGGAGCTGTTTTTT
.	TRBJ2-1	TRBV6-4	.	CASSPSGQISYNEQFF	TGTGCCAGCAGCCCATCGGGGCAAATCTCCTACAATGAGCAGTTCTTC
.	TRBJ2-7	TRBV27	.	CASSLMGQGYEQYF	TGTGCCAGCAGTTTAATGGGGCAGGGCTACGAGCAGTACTTC
.	TRBJ1-2	TRBV6-1	.	CASTVGGYGYTF	TGTGCCAGCACCGTGGGTGGGTATGGCTACACCTTC
TRBD2	TRBJ2-1	TRBV4-1	.	CASSHPGLAGPYNEQFF	TGCGCCAGCAGCCATCCCGGACTAGCGGGACCATACAATGAGCAGTTCTTC
.	TRBJ2-7	TRBV2	.	CASKGVTDTYEQYF	TGTGCCAGCAAAGGGGTGACAGATACCTACGAGCAGTACTTC
.	TRBJ2-1	TRBV28	.	CASSLSTTASYNEQFF	TGTGCCAGCAGCCTTAGCACCACCGCATCCTACAATGAGCAGTTCTTC
TRBD1	TRBJ1-1	TRBV7-8	.	CASSYRGNTEAFF	TGTGCCAGCAGCTACAGGGGAAACACTGAAGCTTTCTTT
.	TRBJ1-4	TRBV5-6	.	CASSSVQGGSEKLFF	TGTGCCAGCAGCTCAGTTCAGGGTGGGAGTGAAAAACTGTTTTTT
.	TRBJ2-1	TRBV15	.	CATSRWDEQFF	TGTGCCACGAGTCGTTGGGATGAGCAGTTCTTC
TRBD2	TRBJ2-2	TRBV19	once	CASSTLRLAGGVHGELFF	TGTGCCAGTAGTACCCTCCGACTAGCGGGGGGTGTGCACGGGGAGCTGTTTTTT
.	TRBJ2-5	TRBV2	.	CASSDESGPGLTQYF	TGTGCCAGCAGTGATGAATCGGGACCGGGATTGACCCAGTACTTC
TRBD1	TRBJ1-5	TRBV4-2	few	CASSQLGTGPNQPQHF	TGTGCCAGCAGCCAGTTAGGGACAGGGCCTAATCAGCCCCAGCATTTT
TRBD1	TRBJ1-2	TRBV11-2	few	CASSSTTEWTGRGYTF	TGTGCCAGCAGCTCAACGACTGAATGGACAGGGCGTGGCTACACCTTC
.	TRBJ2-1	TRBV4-1	.	CASSQVGQIPYNEQFF	TGCGCCAGCAGCCAAGTTGGCCAGATCCCCTACAATGAGCAGTTCTTC
.	TRBJ1-5	TRBV19	.	CASSIDPPPRANQPQHF	TGTGCCAGTAGTATAGATCCGCCTCCCAGGGCTAATCAGCCCCAGCATTTT
.	TRBJ1-5	TRBV5-1	.	CASSLEGENQPQHF	TGCGCCAGCAGCTTGGAGGGAGAGAATCAGCCCCAGCATTTT
TRBD1	TRBJ1-6	TRBV6-1	few	CASSDRSGTGDSPLHF	TGTGCCAGCAGTGATCGATCCGGGACAGGGGATTCACCCCTCCACTTT
TRBD1	TRBJ1-1	TRBV6-5	.	CASSDRPSEEAFF	TGTGCCAGCTCGGACAGGCCGTCGGAAGAAGCTTTCTTT
TRBD2	TRBJ2-3	TRBV28	.	CASSNKPGTSGVYTDTQYF	TGTGCCAGCAGTAACAAACCCGGGACTAGCGGGGTTTACACAGATACGCAGTATTTT
TRBD1	TRBJ1-2	TRBV5-6	.	CASSLPGQGLGHYGYTF	TGTGCCAGCAGCTTGCCGGGACAGGGATTGGGCCACTATGGCTACACCTTC
.	TRBJ1-2	TRBV29-1	.	CSVERAGTYGYTF	TGCAGCGTTGAGAGGGCAGGGACCTATGGCTACACCTTC
TRBD2	TRBJ2-3	TRBV9	.	CASSVDLASGTDTQYF	TGTGCCAGCAGCGTAGATTTGGCTAGCGGAACAGATACGCAGTATTTT
.	TRBJ1-1	TRBV19	few	CASSTVDSYTEAFF	TGTGCCAGTAGTACAGTAGACAGTTACACTGAAGCTTTCTTT